These 25 T cell receptor beta chains share one sample of origin, sequenced in a study of metastatic and nonmetastatic thyroid tumors. With MiXCR, TCRdb called clones anew from the PCR reads. Of tens of thousands of clones listed, roughly 14% are singletons. All patients were treatment-naive before thyroid surgery. The sample comprised tumor tissue. These receptors all come from a female donor with papillary thyroid cancer or a benign thyroid nodule (not recorded which). Some clones in this sample may be carry-over from other donors' samples.

This clone has ten or more counts. The rearrangement uses TRBV7-9 and TRBJ2-3; D gene ambiguous. The V end lost 3 bases, the J end lost 9 bases, and 16 bases lay between the germline ends. CDR1 SEHNR and CDR2 FQNEAQ come from the germline V gene (reference sequence). This CDR3 has 14 amino acids. CDR3 amino acids: CASSLVGALGTQYF. CDR3 bases: TGTGCCAGCAGCTTGGTTGGAGCATTAGGGACGCAGTATTTT.

This clone was observed a few times. This clone may be a read error of a much larger clone one base away. The chain joins TRBV20-1 to TRBJ2-1; 8 nucleotides match TRBD2. Germline V CDR1 and CDR2: DFQATT, SNEGSKA (reference sequence). The CDR3 has 14 amino acids. Trimming at V came to 5 bases and at J to 5 bases, leaving 8 bases not matched to a gene. The CDR3 loop is CSALGTRDNNEQFF. The CDR3 DNA sequence: TGCAGTGCTCTCGGGACTAGAGACAACAATGAGCAGTTCTTC.

This clone was picked up many times. The sample contains more than one DNA sequence encoding this CDR3. The gene calls are TRBV27 and TRBJ2-1; D gene unclear. The CDR3 spans 12 residues. Trimming cost V 3 bases and J 10 bases, with 10 bases left between them. The germline gives CDR1 MNHEY, CDR2 SMNVEV (reference sequence). The CDR3 bases are TGTGCCAGCAGTTTGCCCGGGCGGGAGCAGTTCTTC. It specifies CASSLPGREQFF.

At least ten counts were recorded for this clone. The chain carries TRBV18 and TRBJ2-7; 12 bases align to TRBD2. Germline V gives CDR1 KGHSH, CDR2 LQKENI. The CDR3 runs to 16 residues. The V segment lost 3 bases and the J segment 6 bases; nucleotides outside the gene matches: 9. This CDR3 reads CASSPTSGGPGIEQYF. In nucleotides, the CDR3 is TGTGCCAGCTCACCTACTAGCGGGGGGCCCGGGATCGAGCAGTACTTC. Looking up the rest from reference TRBV18 and TRBJ2-7 gives the full variable domain: NAGVMQNPRHLVRRRGQEARLRCSPMKGHSHVYWYRQLPEEGLKFMVYLQKENIIDESGMPKERFSAEFPKEGPSILRIQQVVRGDSAAYFCASSPTSGGPGIEQYFGPGTRLTVT.

This clone was recorded at least ten times. This sequence joins TRBV25-1 and TRBJ2-5; D may be TRBD1 or TRBD2 (5 bases each). The germline V gene has CDR1 MGHDK and CDR2 SYGVNS. CDR3 size: 14 residues. Trimming cost V 2 bases and J 0 bases, with 7 bases left between them. In DNA form, the CDR3 reads TGTGCCAGCAGTGAACGAGGGGACCAAGAGACCCAGTACTTC. Its protein product is CASSERGDQETQYF.

This clone was found once. The junction departs from the called germline gene at one end, perhaps through a read error. This chain uses TRBV6-1 with TRBJ2-7; 10 bases align to TRBD2. Germline assignment: CDR1 MNHNS and CDR2 SASEGT. CDR3 length: 18 amino acids. CDR3 sequence (DNA): TGTGCCATCAGTGAAGCGAGCGGGGGGGCCGGATTATCAGACGAGCAGTACTTC. This codes for CAISEASGGAGLSDEQYF.

By share of the sample, this clone is medium-sized. The CDR3 DNA follows: TGTGCCAGCAGTGATTTCGTTGGACAGGGGGCTGTGGGCTATGGCTACACCTTC. This codes for CASSDFVGQGAVGYGYTF. The chain is built from TRBV6-1 and TRBJ1-2; 11 bases fit TRBD1. CDR3 length: 18 residues. Germline-derived CDR1 and CDR2 are MNHNS and SASEGT. With V trimmed by 3 bases and J by 4 bases, 13 bases remained unmatched.

In this sample, this clone turned up many times. The CDR3 sequence: CASSSTSGVDEQYF. CDR3 DNA sequence: TGTGCCAGCAGTTCCACTAGCGGGGTAGATGAGCAGTACTTC. The rearrangement joins TRBV7-9 to TRBJ2-7; 10 bases map to TRBD2. The CDR3 runs 14 residues. Losses at the gene ends were 6 bases for V and 7 bases for J; bases not matched to a gene: 9. Germline assignment: CDR1 SEHNR and CDR2 FQNEAQ (reference sequence).

This clone was seen at least ten times. The chain employs TRBV30 and TRBJ1-1; D perhaps matches TRBD1 (5 bases). Germline lookup yields CDR1 GTSNPN and CDR2 SVGIG (reference sequence). The CDR3 is 13 residues long. Trimming left V 4 bases short and J 4 bases short, with 13 bases between. This chain's CDR3 is CAWTLTGATEAFF. CDR3 DNA: TGTGCCTGGACACTAACAGGCGCCACTGAAGCTTTCTTT.

The V gene is TRBV2, the J gene TRBJ2-7; perhaps TRBD1 as D (5 bases). This CDR3 has 15 residues. Trimming removed 4 bases from V and 3 bases from J, with 16 bases in between. Germline V gene data show CDR1 as SNHLY and CDR2 as FYNNEI. CDR3 sequence (DNA): TGTGCCAGCAGTGTGCATGGGGCCCCAAACTACGAGCAGTACTTC. It yields the protein CASSVHGAPNYEQYF.

This chain links TRBV20-1 with TRBJ2-1, with TRBD2 matching over 8 bases. The CDR3 covers 15 residues. The germline V gene has CDR1 DFQATT and CDR2 SNEGSKA (reference sequence). V shed 0 bases, J shed 3 bases, and the junction held 4 bases outside the gene matches. The chain's CDR3 is CSARDYAGGYNEQFF. The CDR3 DNA reads TGCAGTGCTAGAGATTACGCGGGAGGCTACAATGAGCAGTTCTTC.

This clone has a count of ten or more. The rearrangement uses TRBV20-1 and TRBJ1-1, with 11 positions matching TRBD1. Germline V gene lookup returns CDR1 DFQATT and CDR2 SNEGSKA (reference sequence). CDR3 length: 18 amino acids. The trim removed 6 bases at V and 0 bases at J, leaving 15 bases unmatched. The CDR3 DNA sequence: TGCAGTGCCAAATCGAACACCGGGACAGGGGGTATGAACACTGAAGCTTTCTTT. Protein sequence: CSAKSNTGTGGMNTEAFF.

This clone was observed many times. The junction departs from the called germline gene at one end, perhaps through a read error. For the CDR3, the DNA is TGCGCCAGCGGCTTGACCATGAACACTGAAGCTTTCTTT. Protein product: CASGLTMNTEAFF. The chain combines TRBV5-1 with TRBJ1-1; D is ambiguous. CDR3 length: 13 residues. Germline assignment: CDR1 SGHRS and CDR2 YFSETQ.

The J gene is TRBJ2-1, the V gene TRBV20-1; 11 bases align to TRBD2. The CDR3 is 14 amino acids. Germline CDR1 reads DFQATT; CDR2 reads SNEGSKA (reference sequence). V lost 4 bases, J lost 8 bases, and 7 bases stayed unmatched. The DNA of the CDR3 is TGCAGTGCTACTAGACTAGCGGGAATCCATGAGCAGTTCTTC. It encodes CSATRLAGIHEQFF.

Concerning this clone: A junction boundary mismatches the germline segment, possibly from a read error. The sample holds other DNA sequences that translate to the same CDR3. V is TRBV2 and J is TRBJ2-3; possible D gene TRBD2, 6 bases. Germline V gene lookup returns CDR1 SNHLY and CDR2 FYNNEI. This CDR3 comprises 14 residues. CDR3 nucleotides: TGTGCCACCAGGAGTAGCGGTAGCACAGATACTCAGTATTTT. Translation gives CATRSSGSTDTQYF.

This clone was detected ten times or more. This sequence joins TRBV18 and TRBJ2-1; no clear D gene. This CDR3 region has 16 residues. Germline V lookup: CDR1 KGHSH, CDR2 LQKENI. Trimming took 2 bases from V and 0 from J, leaving 11 bases between them. CDR3 region: CASSPRTVSSYNEQFF. The CDR3 DNA is TGTGCCAGCTCACCAAGGACGGTGAGCTCCTACAATGAGCAGTTCTTC.

This clone was recorded once. A much bigger clone sits one base away, suggesting this may be a read error. The chain recombines TRBV2 with TRBJ1-1, with D possibly matching TRBD1 (6 bases). The CDR3 covers 13 residues. Germline-derived CDR1 and CDR2 are SNHLY and FYNNEI. CDR3 region: CASSLNRDTGAFF. The CDR3 DNA reads TGTGCCAGCAGTTTGAACAGGGACACTGGAGCTTTCTTT.

Ten or more counts support this clone. The chain joins TRBV11-2 to TRBJ1-5, with D uncertain. Germline lookup yields CDR1 SGHAT and CDR2 FQNNGV. V was clipped by 1 base and J by 5 bases, with 6 bases between them. There are 13 residues in the CDR3. CDR3 nucleotides: TGTGCCAGCAGCTTAGGTTCGGATCAGCCCCAGCATTTT. Amino acids: CASSLGSDQPQHF. The entire variable domain, with the rest obtained from reference TRBV11-2 and TRBJ1-5, is as follows: EAGVAQSPRYKIIEKRQSVAFWCNPISGHATLYWYQQILGQGPKLLIQFQNNGVVDDSQLPKDRFSAERLKGVDSTLKIQPAKLEDSAVYLCASSLGSDQPQHFGDGTRLSIL.

This clone appeared many times. The rearrangement joins TRBV5-6 to TRBJ2-7; possibly TRBD2 for D (6 bases). The CDR3 extends over 15 amino acids. CDR1 and CDR2 (germline): SGHDT, YYEEEE. V was pared by 4 bases and J by 5 bases, with 19 bases between. Here the CDR3 DNA reads TGTGCCAGCAGCCGTGGAGGGCACAGGAGTGACGAGCAGTACTTC. This encodes CASSRGGHRSDEQYF.

J is TRBJ2-7 and V is TRBV6-1, with D tentatively TRBD2 (6 bases). The CDR3 runs 16 residues. V was shortened by 5 bases and J by 0 bases, with 17 bases between the two germline ends. The germline gives CDR1 MNHNS, CDR2 SASEGT. DNA of the CDR3: TGTGCCAGCAGTCCGGGGGTACTAGGGAACTCCTACGAGCAGTACTTC. This sequence encodes CASSPGVLGNSYEQYF.

This clone was found many times. The chain couples TRBV18 to TRBJ2-3; the match to TRBD1 covers 12 bases. Trimming took 3 bases from V and 4 from J; bases not matched to a gene: 2. Germline CDR1 reads KGHSH; CDR2 reads LQKENI. The CDR3 loop spans 15 amino acids. CDR3 region: CASSPGQGAADTQYF. The CDR3 DNA follows: TGTGCCAGCTCACCGGGACAGGGGGCTGCAGATACGCAGTATTTT.

The chain couples TRBV7-3 to TRBJ1-2; D possibly corresponds to TRBD1 (6 bases). Trimming took off 7 bases at V and 1 base at J, with 10 bases between the two ends. The CDR3 spans 13 residues. Germline CDR1 SGHTA, CDR2 FQGTGA. In DNA, the CDR3 is TGTGCCAGCATCCTGGACAGTAACTATGGCTACACCTTC. Its protein is CASILDSNYGYTF.

This clone was observed many times. The same CDR3 also results from other DNA sequences found in this sample. This sequence joins TRBV28 and TRBJ2-5; 11 bases line up with TRBD1. This CDR3 is built from 15 residues. Germline V lookup: CDR1 MDHEN, CDR2 SYDVKM. The junction had 6 bases not matched to a gene; V was cut back by 6 bases and J by 3 bases. The CDR3, as DNA: TGTGCCAGCAGCTCCGGGACAGGGGGTAAAGAGACCCAGTACTTC. It translates to CASSSGTGGKETQYF.

This clone showed up many times. The rearrangement uses TRBV7-2 and TRBJ1-1, with no clear D. The CDR3 runs 14 residues. V lost 1 base to trimming and J lost 0 bases, with 6 bases between them. Germline V gene data show CDR1 as SGHTA and CDR2 as FQGNSA. CDR3: CASSLGHMNTEAFF. For the CDR3, the DNA is TGTGCCAGCAGCTTAGGACATATGAACACTGAAGCTTTCTTT.

This clone was recorded at least ten times. The V call is TRBV11-1, the J call TRBJ2-7; D is possibly TRBD1 (6 bases). Trimming stripped 5 bases from V and 1 base from J, with 12 bases between. The length of the CDR3 is 14 residues. CDR1 and CDR2 from the germline V gene are SGHAT and FQDESV (reference sequence). The CDR3 protein is CASSPQGLSYEQYF. The CDR3 DNA reads as TGTGCCAGCAGCCCCCAGGGGCTTTCCTACGAGCAGTACTTC.